One and the same sample provided the 30 T cell receptor beta chains below, sequenced in a study of shared clonotypes between healthy human individuals. Sequencing used immunoSEQ multiplex PCR; TCRdb keeps in-frame clones, though not all of them. This sample has 2,500,000 or so clones, with roughly 93% found just once. Sample: naive CD4+ T cells from PBMCs. This sample's subset: CD45RA+ positively selected. The source of these receptors is a young man in good health. Some clones in this sample may be carry-over from other donors' samples.

The V gene is TRBV19, the J gene TRBJ2-3; D is undetermined. There are 13 residues in the CDR3. The germline gives CDR1 LNHDA, CDR2 SQIVND (reference sequence). Deletions cut 8 bases from V and 0 bases from J, with 9 bases between. CDR3 bases: TGTGCCAGTCGGCCAGCTAGCACAGATACGCAGTATTTT. Translating gives CASRPASTDTQYF.

The rearrangement links TRBV7-9 to TRBJ1-1; no definite D call. The V gene's germline CDR1 is SEHNR and CDR2 FQNEAQ (reference sequence). CDR3 length: 13 residues. Trimming removed 1 base from V and 4 bases from J, with 7 bases in between. The DNA of the CDR3 is TGTGCCAGCAGCTTAGATTTGGGCACTGAAGCTTTCTTT. Encoded protein: CASSLDLGTEAFF.

This chain connects TRBV18 to TRBJ1-5; D is ambiguous. Germline V CDR1 and CDR2: KGHSH, LQKENI. CDR3 size: 13 residues. With 6 bases removed from V and 6 bases from J, the gap between germline ends came to 12 bases. The CDR3 coding sequence is TGTGCCAGCTCCCTCTCACTAAGTCAGCCCCAGCATTTT. Protein sequence: CASSLSLSQPQHF.

This chain connects TRBV6-5 to TRBJ2-1; 9 bases are a match to TRBD2. Germline assignment: CDR1 MNHEY and CDR2 SVGAGI. The CDR3 runs 16 residues. With V trimmed by 2 bases and J by 4 bases, 6 bases remained unmatched. The chain's CDR3 is CASSYLPSGMYNEQFF. The DNA for the CDR3 is TGTGCCAGCAGTTACCTTCCTAGCGGGATGTACAATGAGCAGTTCTTC.

V gene TRBV6-5 combines with J gene TRBJ2-1; 8 bases map to TRBD2. The CDR3 length is 13 residues. Germline V gene sequence: CDR1 MNHEY, CDR2 SVGAGI. V shed 4 bases and J 9 bases; nucleotides not matched to a gene: 5. DNA for the CDR3: TGTGCCAGCAGTTCTTGGCTAGCGGGTGAGCAGTTCTTC. It encodes CASSSWLAGEQFF.

This chain uses TRBV29-1 with TRBJ2-7; D is unresolved. In germline, CDR1 is SQVTM, CDR2 ANQGSEA. Deletions cut 4 bases from V and 3 bases from J, with 7 bases between. The CDR3 is 11 amino acids. The CDR3 spells CSVGRLYEQYF. CDR3 DNA: TGCAGCGTTGGCAGACTCTACGAGCAGTACTTC.

A remark on this clone: This specimen includes other DNA sequences encoding the same CDR3. The CDR3 sequence is CASSRAGNYGYTF. The CDR3 DNA reads TGTGCCAGCAGCAGGGCAGGGAACTATGGCTACACCTTC. V is TRBV6-5 and J is TRBJ1-2, with D tentatively TRBD1 (5 bases). Germline V lookup: CDR1 MNHEY, CDR2 SVGAGI. CDR3 size: 13 residues. Trimming took off 6 bases at V and 2 bases at J, with 10 bases between the two ends.

The rearrangement uses TRBV5-1 and TRBJ2-1; TRBD2 might be the D (5 bases). The germline gives CDR1 SGHRS, CDR2 YFSETQ. Trimming removed 2 bases from V and 7 bases from J, with 16 bases in between. The CDR3 covers 15 residues. The CDR3 DNA follows: TGCGCCAGCAGCTTCGAGGGCTCCCTTGGGAATGAGCAGTTCTTC. This encodes CASSFEGSLGNEQFF.

The chain carries TRBV9 and TRBJ1-2; tentatively, D is TRBD1 (5 bases). This CDR3 spans 14 amino acids. Germline V gene lookup returns CDR1 SGDLS and CDR2 YYNGEE. The V gene lost 7 bases and the J gene lost 0 bases, with 13 bases spanning the gap. CDR3 amino acids: CASGGTPPNYGYTF. CDR3 coding DNA: TGTGCCAGCGGAGGGACGCCTCCTAACTATGGCTACACCTTC. The full variable domain, completed using reference TRBV9 and TRBJ1-2, is DSGVTQTPKHLITATGQRVTLRCSPRSGDLSVYWYQQSLDQGLQFLIQYYNGEERAKGNILERFSAQQFPDLHSELNLSSLELGDSALYFCASGGTPPNYGYTFGSGTRLTVV.

The rearrangement links TRBV30 to TRBJ2-7, with 7 bases that match TRBD1. The germline V gene encodes CDR1 GTSNPN and CDR2 SVGIG (reference sequence). The CDR3 sequence is 15 residues long. The ends lost 3 bases at V and 0 bases at J; junction bases unmatched: 8. CDR3 region: CAWSFGTAYSYEQYF. The CDR3 nucleotides are TGTGCCTGGAGCTTCGGGACAGCGTACTCCTACGAGCAGTACTTC.

This clone appeared once. The J gene is TRBJ2-1, the V gene TRBV5-1; D possibly uses TRBD1 or TRBD2 (6 bases each). The germline V gene encodes CDR1 SGHRS and CDR2 YFSETQ. Trimming shortened V by 0 bases and J by 8 bases, and 12 bases separated the two germline ends. The CDR3 has 14 amino acids. As DNA, the CDR3 is TGCGCCAGCAGCTTGGGACAGGAGCGGGATGAGCAGTTCTTC. Translating it yields CASSLGQERDEQFF.

This clone was recorded a few times. Other DNA sequences in the same sample also yield this CDR3. The V and J genes are TRBV30 and TRBJ1-1, with D unclear. Germline-derived CDR1 and CDR2 are GTSNPN and SVGIG (reference sequence). Trimming removed 1 base from V and 2 bases from J, with 5 bases in between. This CDR3 comprises 12 residues. CDR3 bases: TGTGCCTGGAGTGGGGGTAACACTGAAGCTTTCTTT. This codes for CAWSGGNTEAFF.

The CDR3 DNA reads as TGTGCCAGCAGTTACTGGGCCTGGGGACAAGAGACCCAGTACTTC. The encoded protein is CASSYWAWGQETQYF. The gene calls are TRBV6-5 and TRBJ2-5, with no clear D. Germline V CDR1 and CDR2: MNHEY, SVGAGI. The CDR3 has 15 amino acids. V lost 1 base and J 2 bases, leaving 11 bases between the germline ends.

This chain links TRBV28 with TRBJ2-3; the match to TRBD2 covers 8 bases. J gave up 2 bases and V 3 bases, and 10 bases lay outside the gene matches. This CDR3 region has 17 residues. Germline V CDR1 and CDR2: MDHEN, SYDVKM. CDR3 nucleotide sequence: TGTGCCAGCAGTTTGCCCGGGACTAGGACCCCCACAGATACGCAGTATTTT. Translated: CASSLPGTRTPTDTQYF.

For this clone: Other DNA sequences in this specimen translate into the identical CDR3. The chain employs TRBV18 and TRBJ2-5, with D tentatively TRBD2 (5 bases). V dropped 0 bases and J dropped 5 bases, with 7 bases sitting between them. Germline CDR1 reads KGHSH; CDR2 reads LQKENI. This CDR3 has 13 amino acids. CDR3 sequence reads: CASSPPGEETQYF. The CDR3 DNA is TGTGCCAGCTCACCACCCGGGGAGGAGACCCAGTACTTC.

This rearrangement joins TRBV27 to TRBJ1-2; TRBD1 is a possible D gene (6 bases). V was trimmed by 2 bases and J by 8 bases, leaving 18 bases between them. Germline V CDR1 and CDR2: MNHEY, SMNVEV (reference sequence). The CDR3 extends over 15 amino acids. The DNA of the CDR3 is TGTGCCAGCAGTTTAAATAGACATGGGGGCGACGGCTACACCTTC. This sequence encodes CASSLNRHGGDGYTF.

V is TRBV7-9 and J is TRBJ1-2, with D uncertain. This CDR3 is 12 amino acids long. Germline values: CDR1 SEHNR, CDR2 FQNEAQ (reference sequence). Trimming cost V 8 bases and J 8 bases, with 15 bases left between them. The chain's CDR3 is CASSTAPGGYTF. The CDR3 coding sequence is TGTGCCAGCTCCACCGCCCCGGGGGGCTACACCTTC.

The chain carries TRBV9 and TRBJ1-4, with TRBD1 as a possible D gene (5 bases). Trimming took off 7 bases at V and 8 bases at J, with 18 bases between the two ends. Germline V lookup: CDR1 SGDLS, CDR2 YYNGEE. The CDR3 runs to 14 residues. The CDR3 protein is CASGGVGRDEKLFF. Here the CDR3 DNA reads TGTGCCAGCGGCGGCGTAGGGAGGGACGAAAAACTGTTTTTT.

As to this clone: Other DNA sequences in the sample encode the same CDR3. This sequence joins TRBV5-4 and TRBJ1-2; D unclear. Looked up from germline, CDR1 is SGHNT and CDR2 is YYREEE (reference sequence). Trimming stripped 2 bases from V and 4 bases from J, with 9 bases between. The CDR3 extends over 13 amino acids. The CDR3 region has the DNA TGTGCCAGCAGCTTAGACGGGCTCTATGGCTACACCTTC. Its protein product is CASSLDGLYGYTF.

The chain combines TRBV6-5 with TRBJ1-1; tentatively, D is TRBD1 (5 bases). Germline CDR1 MNHEY, CDR2 SVGAGI. V lost 0 bases, J lost 7 bases, and 15 bases lay in between. The CDR3 spans 15 residues. DNA of the CDR3: TGTGCCAGCAGTTACTCGCCCCTCCAAGGGGTTGAAGCTTTCTTT. Translating gives CASSYSPLQGVEAFF.

The chain employs TRBV6-5 and TRBJ1-3; the match to TRBD1 covers 7 bases. V shed 2 bases, J shed 12 bases, and the junction held 1 base outside the gene matches. The length of the CDR3 is 11 residues. Germline V gene sequence: CDR1 MNHEY, CDR2 SVGAGI. For the CDR3, the DNA is TGTGCCAGCAGTTACGCAGGGGGCATATATTTT. Translation gives CASSYAGGIYF.

This chain connects TRBV2 to TRBJ1-2; D is unresolved. With 0 bases removed from V and 8 bases from J, the gap between germline ends came to 13 bases. Germline CDR1 and CDR2: SNHLY and FYNNEI. The CDR3 consists of 14 residues. CDR3 protein: CASSEASPGGGYTF. The DNA for the CDR3 is TGTGCCAGCAGTGAAGCTTCGCCTGGCGGGGGCTACACCTTC.

On this clone itself: This CDR3 is also generated by other DNA sequences in the sample. The genes are TRBV28 and TRBJ1-2; 7 bases match TRBD1. The germline CDR1 and CDR2 sequences are MDHEN and SYDVKM. With V trimmed by 4 bases and J by 4 bases, 6 bases remained unmatched. This CDR3 has 14 residues. CDR3 sequence: CASSSGQLTYGYTF. The CDR3 nucleotides read TGTGCCAGCAGTTCGGGACAGCTGACCTATGGCTACACCTTC.

The chain combines TRBV7-8 with TRBJ1-5; D might be TRBD1 (5 bases). V was pared by 5 bases and J by 5 bases, with 13 bases between. Germline V gene lookup returns CDR1 SGHVS and CDR2 FQNEAQ. This CDR3 comprises 14 residues. The CDR3 loop reads CASSRRDGDQPQHF. The CDR3 DNA reads as TGTGCCAGCAGCCGCCGGGACGGAGATCAGCCCCAGCATTTT. Supplemented by reference TRBV7-8 and TRBJ1-5, the full variable domain reads GAGVSQSPRYKVAKRGQDVALRCDPISGHVSLFWYQQALGQGPEFLTYFQNEAQLDKSGLPSDRFFAERPEGSVSTLKIQRTQQEDSAVYLCASSRRDGDQPQHFGDGTRLSIL.

This sequence joins TRBV29-1 and TRBJ2-3, with unresolved D. In germline, CDR1 is SQVTM, CDR2 ANQGSEA. Trimming took off 1 base at V and 3 bases at J, with 5 bases between the two ends. The CDR3 spans 12 residues. The CDR3 loop is CSVEGETDTQYF. The CDR3 bases are TGCAGCGTTGAAGGGGAAACAGATACGCAGTATTTT.

This chain uses TRBV27 with TRBJ2-5; either TRBD1 or TRBD2 may fit D (5 bases each). V lost 6 bases and J 5 bases, leaving 19 bases between the germline ends. CDR3 length equals 15 residues. In germline, CDR1 is MNHEY, CDR2 SMNVEV (reference sequence). CDR3 region: CASSSPGVRGETQYF. The CDR3, as DNA: TGTGCCAGCAGCTCCCCCGGGGTAAGGGGTGAGACCCAGTACTTC.

The chain employs TRBV4-2 and TRBJ1-3, with D possibly TRBD1 on 6 matching bases. From germline, CDR1 is LGHNA and CDR2 YNFKEQ. The V gene lost 0 bases and the J gene lost 4 bases, with 13 bases spanning the gap. The CDR3 sequence is 16 residues long. In DNA form, the CDR3 reads TGTGCCAGCAGCCAAGATCAGGGGTGGTCAGGAAACACCATATATTTT. Protein product: CASSQDQGWSGNTIYF.

Only one count was recorded for this clone. The V gene is TRBV27, the J gene TRBJ2-7, with 9 bases identical to TRBD1. Trimming at V came to 5 bases and at J to 3 bases, leaving 5 bases not matched to a gene. Germline values: CDR1 MNHEY, CDR2 SMNVEV (reference sequence). This CDR3 is 14 amino acids long. The CDR3 DNA follows: TGTGCCAGCAGTCCATCGGACAGGGGCTACGAGCAGTACTTC. Its translation is CASSPSDRGYEQYF.

The V call is TRBV11-2, the J call TRBJ2-6, with D hard to call. Germline-derived CDR1 and CDR2 are SGHAT and FQNNGV. The CDR3 is 17 amino acids. The V end lost 1 base, the J end lost 4 bases, and 14 bases lay between the germline ends. The CDR3 sequence is CASSLVGFFAGANVLTF. The CDR3, as DNA: TGTGCCAGCAGCTTAGTAGGTTTTTTTGCCGGGGCCAACGTCCTGACTTTC.

The V call is TRBV7-9, the J call TRBJ2-3; 13 nucleotides match TRBD2. Trimming removed 5 bases from V and 4 bases from J; junction bases left unmatched: 6. Germline V gives CDR1 SEHNR, CDR2 FQNEAQ (reference sequence). The CDR3 totals 16 residues. As DNA, the CDR3 is TGTGCCAGCAGCCACGGGACTAGCGGGATTTCAGATACGCAGTATTTT. It codes for CASSHGTSGISDTQYF.